The 20 T cell receptor beta chains presented below share a single source sample, sequenced in a study of CD8 T cells in ankylosing spondylitis. TCRdb ran MiXCR on the 5' RACE reads and lists one entry per CDR3 protein. The sample has approximately 42,000 distinct CDR3 sequences; over 3.5% are singletons. Material: blood, either unsorted or a sorted T cell fraction (not recorded which). The receptors originated from a female donor with ankylosing spondylitis or in good health (not recorded which).

In its sample, this clonotype was seen many times. This sequence joins TRBV9 and TRBJ2-5; TRBD2 is a possible D gene (7 bases). This CDR3 has 16 residues. The germline V gene has CDR1 SGDLS and CDR2 YYNGEE. V shed 4 bases and J shed 3 bases, with 19 bases lying between them. The CDR3 sequence is CASSPMGGGREETQYF. CDR3 coding DNA: TGTGCCAGCAGCCCAATGGGGGGGGGCCGCGAAGAGACCCAGTACTTC.

This clonotype showed up many times. DNA of the CDR3: TGTGCCAGCAGCAAAGGACAGGGACCGGAGGTGTACGAAAAACTGTTTTTT. Its translation is CASSKGQGPEVYEKLFF. The chain has TRBV9 and TRBJ1-4; 8 nucleotides align to TRBD1. The CDR3 contains 17 residues. J lost 8 bases, V lost 4 bases, and 16 bases had no gene match. Germline V lookup: CDR1 SGDLS, CDR2 YYNGEE.

This clonotype was observed many times. J is TRBJ2-7 and V is TRBV9; tentative D call: TRBD1 (5 bases). From germline, CDR1 is SGDLS and CDR2 YYNGEE. The CDR3 runs 15 residues. Trimming removed 4 bases at V and 0 bases at J, with 14 bases between. CDR3 sequence: CASSTQGQPSYEQYF. The CDR3 DNA sequence: TGTGCCAGCAGCACCCAGGGCCAGCCCTCCTACGAGCAGTACTTC.

This clonotype was recorded many times. The chain couples TRBV9 to TRBJ2-7; no reliable D call. The V gene lost 0 bases and the J gene lost 6 bases, with 16 bases spanning the gap. The CDR3 covers 15 residues. Per the germline V gene, CDR1 is SGDLS and CDR2 is YYNGEE. The CDR3 region is CASSVDQAKMSEQYF. CDR3 bases: TGTGCCAGCAGCGTAGACCAGGCCAAAATGAGCGAGCAGTACTTC.

By share, this clonotype counts as medium-sized. V gene TRBV9 combines with J gene TRBJ2-4; TRBD2 matches 10 bases. Germline loops: CDR1 SGDLS, CDR2 YYNGEE. This CDR3 region has 14 residues. Losses at the gene ends were 0 bases for V and 6 bases for J; bases not matched to a gene: 0. As DNA, the CDR3 is TGTGCCAGCAGCGTAGCTAGCGGGGGAAACATTCAGTACTTC. Protein sequence: CASSVASGGNIQYF.

At least ten counts were recorded for this clonotype. The chain links TRBV9 to TRBJ2-1, with 11 bases matching TRBD1. This CDR3 spans 15 amino acids. Germline trimming cut 2 bases from V and 10 bases from J; bases unmatched to any gene: 8. Germline V lookup: CDR1 SGDLS, CDR2 YYNGEE. CDR3 protein: CASSVGQGAMGEQFF. As DNA, the CDR3 is TGTGCCAGCAGCGTCGGACAGGGGGCGATGGGGGAGCAGTTCTTC.

In this sample, this clonotype turned up many times. This chain uses TRBV9 with TRBJ1-1, with D possibly matching TRBD1 (5 bases). Germline CDR1 and CDR2: SGDLS and YYNGEE. V was pared by 2 bases and J by 7 bases, with 12 bases between. The CDR3 length is 13 residues. CDR3 nucleotide sequence: TGTGCCAGCAGCGTGTACTCTCAGGGTGAAGCTTTCTTT. Its translation is CASSVYSQGEAFF.

The rearrangement uses TRBV9 and TRBJ2-5; D tentatively fits TRBD1 or TRBD2 (6 bases each). Germline CDR1 and CDR2: SGDLS and YYNGEE. The CDR3 loop spans 14 amino acids. V was shortened by 4 bases and J by 5 bases, with 15 bases between the two germline ends. The CDR3 DNA reads TGTGCCAGCAGCCTGGGGGGCGGGGAGGAGACCCAGTACTTC. It is translated as CASSLGGGEETQYF.

Many counts were recorded for this clonotype. The chain has TRBV9 and TRBJ1-6, with TRBD1 matching 10 bases. This CDR3 region has 15 residues. Germline lookup yields CDR1 SGDLS and CDR2 YYNGEE. The J segment lost 7 bases and the V segment lost 4 bases, leaving 5 bases of the junction unmatched. CDR3 region: CASSRQGADNSPLHF. CDR3 coding DNA: TGTGCCAGCAGCAGACAGGGGGCCGACAATTCACCCCTCCACTTT.

This clonotype has at least ten counts. V and J are TRBV9 and TRBJ2-5, with D perhaps matching TRBD2 (5 bases). Trimming left V 4 bases short and J 4 bases short, with 17 bases between. Germline CDR1 SGDLS, CDR2 YYNGEE. The CDR3 extends over 15 amino acids. The CDR3, as DNA: TGTGCCAGCAGCTCCGCCCCACGCGCGGGAGAGACCCAGTACTTC. Protein sequence: CASSSAPRAGETQYF.

This clonotype appeared many times. The CDR3 DNA follows: TGTGCCAGCAGCGTAGGTATAACAAGGGGAAACTACGAGCAGTACTTC. Its translation: CASSVGITRGNYEQYF. The rearrangement joins TRBV9 to TRBJ2-7; weak D call: TRBD1 (5 bases). The ends were cut back, 0 bases at V and 3 bases at J, with 16 bases in the middle. Germline CDR1 is SGDLS and CDR2 is YYNGEE. The CDR3 is 16 amino acids.

This clonotype was counted ten times or more. The chain has TRBV9 and TRBJ2-5; D might be TRBD2 (5 bases). Germline V CDR1 and CDR2: SGDLS, YYNGEE. Trimming took 4 bases from V and 4 from J, leaving 11 bases between them. The CDR3 extends over 13 amino acids. The CDR3 DNA follows: TGTGCCAGCAGCCCACCGGCGGGAGAGACCCAGTACTTC. The encoded protein is CASSPPAGETQYF. Looking up the rest from reference TRBV9 and TRBJ2-5 gives the full variable domain: DSGVTQTPKHLITATGQRVTLRCSPRSGDLSVYWYQQSLDQGLQFLIQYYNGEERAKGNILERFSAQQFPDLHSELNLSSLELGDSALYFCASSPPAGETQYFGPGTRLLVL.

This clonotype was seen a handful of times. The rearrangement links TRBV9 to TRBJ2-3; no clear D. In germline, CDR1 is SGDLS, CDR2 YYNGEE. V lost 1 base and J lost 4, with 7 bases in between. There are 13 residues in the CDR3. The CDR3 reads CASSVSQSDTQYF. CDR3 coding DNA: TGTGCCAGCAGCGTAAGCCAGTCAGATACGCAGTATTTT.

This clonotype was found many times. This rearrangement joins TRBV9 to TRBJ2-1; D remains unclear. This CDR3 spans 15 amino acids. The ends were cut back, 2 bases at V and 0 bases at J, with 9 bases in the middle. Germline V gives CDR1 SGDLS, CDR2 YYNGEE. In nucleotides, the CDR3 is TGTGCCAGCAGCGTGGCTCCCAGCTCCTACAATGAGCAGTTCTTC. It codes for CASSVAPSSYNEQFF.

This rearrangement joins TRBV9 to TRBJ1-2; D is uncertain. This CDR3 contains 12 residues. V lost 2 bases to trimming and J lost 7 bases, with 9 bases between them. CDR1 and CDR2 (germline): SGDLS, YYNGEE. In DNA form, the CDR3 reads TGTGCCAGCAGCGTCCTAGGATCTGGCTACACCTTC. Translated, it gives CASSVLGSGYTF.

This chain joins TRBV9 and TRBJ2-6, with 9 positions matching TRBD1. The V segment lost 3 bases and the J segment 4 bases; nucleotides outside the gene matches: 14. Germline loops: CDR1 SGDLS, CDR2 YYNGEE. CDR3 size: 19 residues. The chain's CDR3 is CASSALPPGTGSGANVLTF. In DNA, the CDR3 is TGTGCCAGCAGCGCCCTCCCTCCCGGGACAGGGTCCGGGGCCAACGTCCTGACTTTC.

This clonotype is judged medium-sized. The chain has TRBV9 and TRBJ1-2, with 9 bases aligning to TRBD1. The trim removed 6 bases at V and 4 bases at J, leaving 16 bases unmatched. This CDR3 spans 17 amino acids. From germline, CDR1 is SGDLS and CDR2 YYNGEE. Here the CDR3 reads CASTGGDRVGESYGYTF. The CDR3 DNA reads as TGTGCCAGCACCGGGGGGGACAGGGTCGGCGAATCCTATGGCTACACCTTC.

This clonotype was counted ten times or more. The chain couples TRBV9 to TRBJ2-2; 10 nucleotides agree with TRBD1. Germline CDR1 is SGDLS and CDR2 is YYNGEE. CDR3 length: 16 amino acids. The J segment lost 4 bases and the V segment lost 3 bases, leaving 6 bases of the junction unmatched. The chain's CDR3 is CASSATGTGVTGELFF. CDR3 DNA sequence: TGTGCCAGCAGCGCCACCGGGACAGGGGTCACCGGGGAGCTGTTTTTT.

The sample holds many counts of this clonotype. This sequence joins TRBV9 and TRBJ2-5, with unresolved D. V lost 0 bases to trimming and J lost 1 base, with 7 bases between them. CDR1 and CDR2 from the germline V gene are SGDLS and YYNGEE. The CDR3 runs 14 residues. CDR3 coding DNA: TGTGCCAGCAGCGTAGGGACGCTCCAAGAGACCCAGTACTTC. This encodes CASSVGTLQETQYF.

In this sample, this clonotype turned up many times. A read error may produce the germline difference seen at one junction end. The CDR3 protein is CSGAGTEPF. The CDR3 DNA is TGCAGCGGTGCAGGAACTGAACCTTTC. The chain couples TRBV29-1 to TRBJ2-7; D not certain. This CDR3 region has 9 residues. Germline-derived CDR1 and CDR2 are SQVTM and ANQGSEA.